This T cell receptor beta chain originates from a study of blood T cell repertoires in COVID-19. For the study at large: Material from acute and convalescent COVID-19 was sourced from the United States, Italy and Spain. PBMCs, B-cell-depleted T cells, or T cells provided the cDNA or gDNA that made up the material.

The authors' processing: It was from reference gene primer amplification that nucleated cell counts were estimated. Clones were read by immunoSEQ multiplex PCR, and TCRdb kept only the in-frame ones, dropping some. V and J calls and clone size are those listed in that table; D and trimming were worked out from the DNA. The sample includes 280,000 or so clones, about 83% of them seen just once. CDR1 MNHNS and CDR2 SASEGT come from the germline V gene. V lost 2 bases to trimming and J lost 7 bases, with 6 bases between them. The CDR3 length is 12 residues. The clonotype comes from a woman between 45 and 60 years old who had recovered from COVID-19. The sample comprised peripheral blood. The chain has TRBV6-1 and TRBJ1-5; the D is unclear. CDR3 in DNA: TGTGCCAGCAGTGAATCTCTGCAGCCCCAGCATTTT. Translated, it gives CASSESLQPQHF.